The present entry profiles one T cell receptor (beta chain) with its context. Its antigen is undetermined. The CDR3 consists of 14 residues. The germline gives CDR1 LNHDA, CDR2 SQIVND (reference sequence). The study made its TRB cDNA libraries by 5' RACE, adding UMI labels. TCRdb reprocessed the 5' RACE reads, keeping one entry per CDR3 protein, no DNA. The sample has roughly 110,000 distinct CDR3 sequences. The study sorted every CD8+ T cell subset in triplicate at 300,000 cells each. The data originate from a study of CXCR3-negative and CXCR3-positive naive CD8 T cells. Study-wide points: TRB CDR3s were more hydrophobic in CXCR3-positive than in CXCR3-negative naive cells. Diversity was high in both naive subsets and much lower in memory cells. Naive cells, whether CXCR3-negative or CXCR3-positive, had similar TRBV-TRBJ usage, while memory cells differed.

The receptor comes from a human donor in good health. Some clones in this sample may be carry-over from other donors' samples. Sequences were obtained from naive CXCR3+ CD8+ T cells from blood. Subset described: CD45RO-CCR7+CD27+CD95- naive CD8+ T cells expressing CXCR3 (TNR3+). V usage is TRBV19 and J usage is TRBJ2-7. The CDR3 here is CASKLTGTTYEQYF.